This TCR beta chain was sequenced during a study of identifying expanded T cells in peripheral blood. From germline, CDR1 is SGHTA and CDR2 FQGNSA. The ends were cut back, 2 bases at V and 4 bases at J, with 5 bases in the middle. The CDR3 is 12 residues long. Sequenced by immunoSEQ multiplex PCR; TCRdb stores in-frame clones only, minus some. The data hold about 85,000 clones, with 70% to 90% observed a single time. The chain is built from TRBV7-2 and TRBJ1-1, with no clear D. This clonotype originated in a person between 18 and 75 years old in good health. The material sequenced was blood. The CDR3 bases are TGTGCCAGCAGCTTAAAGCTCACTGAAGCTTTCTTT. This translates into CASSLKLTEAFF.